Below are 7 T cell receptor beta chains sequenced from a single sample in a study of blood T cell repertoires in COVID-19. Generated by immunoSEQ multiplex PCR, the TCRdb table keeps only in-frame clones and is missing some. The data contain roughly 17,000 clones, around 80% of them singletons. The sequenced sample was peripheral blood. These receptors originate from a man between 60 and 70 years old with active or convalescent COVID-19.

V gene TRBV9 combines with J gene TRBJ1-5, with D unclear. Trimming shortened V by 4 bases and J by 1 base, and 12 bases separated the two germline ends. This CDR3 region has 15 residues. Germline V CDR1 and CDR2: SGDLS, YYNGEE. The CDR3 DNA sequence: TGTGCCAGCAGCCCCAACGGCGGGAGCAATCAGCCCCAGCATTTT. This codes for CASSPNGGSNQPQHF.

V is TRBV19 and J is TRBJ1-6, with unresolved D. The V and J ends lost 8 bases and 10 bases respectively, with 21 bases between them. There are 15 residues in the CDR3. Germline CDR1 reads LNHDA; CDR2 reads SQIVND (reference sequence). For the CDR3, the DNA is TGTGCCAGTTGTTTGAGTCAACAGCATGACTCACCCCTCCACTTT. Translated: CASCLSQQHDSPLHF.

The rearrangement uses TRBV19 and TRBJ1-1; the match to TRBD1 covers 10 bases. This CDR3 region has 13 residues. Germline CDR1 is LNHDA and CDR2 is SQIVND (reference sequence). J gave up 4 bases and V 8 bases, and 4 bases lay outside the gene matches. CDR3 sequence (DNA): TGTGCCAGTCGGACAGGGGGGTTCACTGAAGCTTTCTTT. Amino acid sequence: CASRTGGFTEAFF.

This clone has just one count. The rearrangement uses TRBV14 and TRBJ2-7; no definite D call. V was pared by 4 bases and J by 2 bases, with 15 bases between. The CDR3 spans 15 residues. Per the germline V gene, CDR1 is SGHDN and CDR2 is FVKESK. The CDR3 sequence: CASSPGQPLTYEQYF. Written as DNA, the CDR3 is TGTGCCAGCAGCCCGGGTCAGCCGCTAACCTACGAGCAGTACTTC.

This chain joins TRBV29-1 and TRBJ1-1; 8 positions agree with TRBD1. In germline, CDR1 is SQVTM, CDR2 ANQGSEA. The J segment lost 5 bases and the V segment lost 1 base, leaving 0 bases of the junction unmatched. The CDR3 covers 12 residues. The CDR3 DNA sequence: TGCAGCGTTGAAGGACAGGGGACTGAAGCTTTCTTT. Translated, it gives CSVEGQGTEAFF. Combining the CDR3 with reference TRBV29-1 and TRBJ1-1 gives the whole variable domain SAVISQKPSRDICQRGTSLTIQCQVDSQVTMMFWYRQQPGQSLTLIATANQGSEATYESGFVIDKFPISRPNLTFSTLTVSNMSPEDSSIYLCSVEGQGTEAFFGQGTRLTVV.

The genes are TRBV6-6 and TRBJ2-7; D gene ambiguous. Germline values: CDR1 MNHNY, CDR2 SVGAGI (reference sequence). V lost 5 bases, J lost 2 bases, and 13 bases lay in between. The CDR3 loop spans 14 amino acids. CDR3: CASSLSTVTYEQYF. DNA of the CDR3: TGTGCCAGCAGTCTTTCGACTGTAACCTACGAGCAGTACTTC.

The chain employs TRBV7-3 and TRBJ2-3, with TRBD2 as a possible D gene (5 bases). V was cut by 3 bases and J by 6 bases, with 10 bases left in between. The length of the CDR3 is 13 residues. The germline CDR1 and CDR2 sequences are SGHTA and FQGTGA. CDR3 DNA: TGTGCCAGCAGCTTGAGGGCGCGGGATACGCAGTATTTT. The encoded protein is CASSLRARDTQYF.